This T cell receptor beta chain was sequenced in a study of T cell repertoires in aging, cancer and after chemotherapy. Multiplex touch-down PCR with TRB-A/B primers amplified rearranged V-D-J TRB sequences. A single record per CDR3 protein comes from TCRdb applying MiXCR to the multiplex PCR reads. The sample has about 12,000 distinct CDR3 sequences, 25% to 35% seen once. Amplification of TCR beta used genomic DNA extracted from peripheral blood. The V gene's germline CDR1 is MNHNS and CDR2 SASEGT. The CDR3 has 14 amino acids. The ends lost 7 bases at V and 4 bases at J; junction bases unmatched: 6. In this sample, this clonotype is medium-sized.

The sequenced material came from blood. This chain connects TRBV6-1 to TRBJ1-2, with TRBD1 identical over 10 bases. The receptor was isolated from a human donor with a blood cancer. The CDR3 nucleotides read TGTGCCAGCAACGACAGGGGGCAAAGCTATGGCTACACCTTC. Its translation: CASNDRGQSYGYTF.